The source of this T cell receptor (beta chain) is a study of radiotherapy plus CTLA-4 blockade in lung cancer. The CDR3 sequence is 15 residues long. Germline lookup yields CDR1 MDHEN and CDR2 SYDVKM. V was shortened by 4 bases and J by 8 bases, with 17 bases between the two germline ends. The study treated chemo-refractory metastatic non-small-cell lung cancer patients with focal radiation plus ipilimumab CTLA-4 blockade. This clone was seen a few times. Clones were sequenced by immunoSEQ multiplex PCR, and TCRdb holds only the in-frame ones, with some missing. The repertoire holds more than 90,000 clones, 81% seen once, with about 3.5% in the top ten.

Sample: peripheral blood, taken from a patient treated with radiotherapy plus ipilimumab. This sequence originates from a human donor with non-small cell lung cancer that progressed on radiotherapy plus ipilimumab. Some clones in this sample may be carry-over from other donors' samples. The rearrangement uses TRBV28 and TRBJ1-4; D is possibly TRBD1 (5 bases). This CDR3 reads CASSSPGPPEEKLFF. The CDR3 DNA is TGTGCCAGCAGTTCCCCAGGGCCACCAGAAGAAAAACTGTTTTTT.